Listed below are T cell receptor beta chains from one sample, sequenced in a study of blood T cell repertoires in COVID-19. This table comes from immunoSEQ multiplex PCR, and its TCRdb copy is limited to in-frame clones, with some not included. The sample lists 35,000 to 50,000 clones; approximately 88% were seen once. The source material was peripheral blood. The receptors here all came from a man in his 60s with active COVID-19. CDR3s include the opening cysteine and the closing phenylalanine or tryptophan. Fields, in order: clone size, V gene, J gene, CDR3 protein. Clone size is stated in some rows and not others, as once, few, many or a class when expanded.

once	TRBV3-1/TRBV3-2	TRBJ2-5	CASSQDPASSETQYF
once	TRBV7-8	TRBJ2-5	CASSLVAGGRQETQYF
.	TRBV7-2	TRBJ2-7	CASSQGLAGYEQYF
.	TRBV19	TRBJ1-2	CASGKQGAPGYTF
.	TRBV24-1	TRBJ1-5	CATSGAGQGYQPQHF
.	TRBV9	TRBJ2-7	CASSVGLSSYEQYF
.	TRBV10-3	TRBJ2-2	CAISDLAGGHSANTGELFF
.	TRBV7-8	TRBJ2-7	CASSLGSGESYEQYF
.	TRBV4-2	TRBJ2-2	CASSPSGLGINTGELFF
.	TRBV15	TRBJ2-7	CATSRDRVTYEQYF
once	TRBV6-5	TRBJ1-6	CASSRPGLPSPLHF
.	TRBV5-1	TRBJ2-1	CASSLVALTSYNEQFF
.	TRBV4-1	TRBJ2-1	CASSLRTGANEQFF
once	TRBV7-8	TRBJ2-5	CASSQGVRETQYF
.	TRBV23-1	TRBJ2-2	CASSQSTGDTGELFF
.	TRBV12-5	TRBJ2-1	CASGLVQVTNTYNEQFF
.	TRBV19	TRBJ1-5	CASSNRAQPQHF
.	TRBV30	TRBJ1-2	CASFRGNGYTF
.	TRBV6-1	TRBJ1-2	CASSEAGTFNYGYTF
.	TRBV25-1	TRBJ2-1	CASSDPGAHNEQFF
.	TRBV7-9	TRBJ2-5	CASSSSGGKETQYF
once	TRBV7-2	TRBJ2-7	CASSLLTRPTSPYEQYF
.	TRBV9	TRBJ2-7	CASSVGRGSYEQYF
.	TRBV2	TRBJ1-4	CASSARTATNEKLFF
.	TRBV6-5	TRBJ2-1	CASSYGLAKYNEQFF
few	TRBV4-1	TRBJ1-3	CASSQELSGNTIYF
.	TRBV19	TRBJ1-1	CASSIQGGTEAFF
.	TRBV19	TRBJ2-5	CASSISGAAETQYF
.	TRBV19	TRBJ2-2	CASSLRQGGTGELFF